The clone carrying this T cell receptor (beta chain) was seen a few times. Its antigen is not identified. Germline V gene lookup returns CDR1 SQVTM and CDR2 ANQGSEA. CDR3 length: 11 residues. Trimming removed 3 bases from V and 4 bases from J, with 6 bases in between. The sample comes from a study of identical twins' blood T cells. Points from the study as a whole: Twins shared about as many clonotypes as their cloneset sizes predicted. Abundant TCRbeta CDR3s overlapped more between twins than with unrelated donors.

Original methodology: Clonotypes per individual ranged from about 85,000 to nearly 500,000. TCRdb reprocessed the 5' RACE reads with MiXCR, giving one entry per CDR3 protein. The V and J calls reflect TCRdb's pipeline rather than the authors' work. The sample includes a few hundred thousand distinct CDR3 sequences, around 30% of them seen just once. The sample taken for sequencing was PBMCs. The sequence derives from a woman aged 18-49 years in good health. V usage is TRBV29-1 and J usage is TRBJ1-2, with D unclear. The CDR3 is CSVDPTYGYTF. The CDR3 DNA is TGCAGCGTTGACCCCACCTATGGCTACACCTTC.